A selection of T cell receptor beta chains follows, all from one sample in a study of a mutant IDH1 vaccine in newly diagnosed glioma. Their cognate antigens are unknown. The protocol was immunoSEQ multiplex PCR, while the TCRdb copy is restricted to in-frame clones and leaves out a portion. This table holds some 55,000 clones, more than 80% found once. The source was PBMCs, collected from a glioma patient whose treatment included an IDH1 peptide vaccine. All receptors come from a woman in her thirties or forties with glioma. The CDR3 runs from the conserved cysteine through the conserved F or W. A D gene is named only where the DNA matches it firmly. Size is stated for part of the rows, as once, few or many counts, or as a class when the clone is expanded.

CDR3 protein | CDR3 DNA | J gene | clone size | V gene | D gene
CASTVTGGPNTEAFF | TGTGCCAGTACCGTGACAGGGGGCCCGAACACTGAAGCTTTCTTT | TRBJ1-1 | NA | TRBV19 | TRBD1
CSVRGGNTEAFF | TGCAGCGTTAGGGGCGGGAACACTGAAGCTTTCTTT | TRBJ1-1 | NA | TRBV29-1 | NA
CAWSRGARYGYTF | TGTGCCTGGAGTCGAGGGGCCCGCTATGGCTACACCTTC | TRBJ1-2 | NA | TRBV30 | NA
CASSQDRKSLEANYGYTF | TGTGCCAGCAGCCAAGATAGGAAAAGTCTGGAGGCTAACTATGGCTACACCTTC | TRBJ1-2 | NA | TRBV14 | NA
CASRAGGSANEKLFF | TGTGCCAGCAGGGCGGGGGGGTCGGCTAATGAAAAACTGTTTTTT | TRBJ1-4 | NA | TRBV7-2 | NA
CASTYLGGSTGELFF | TGTGCCAGCACCTACCTAGGGGGCTCCACCGGGGAGCTGTTTTTT | TRBJ2-2 | NA | TRBV27 | TRBD1
CASRRLSGNTIYF | TGTGCCAGCAGGAGACTCTCTGGAAACACCATATATTTT | TRBJ1-3 | NA | TRBV7-2 | NA
CASSEIIRLAGGPGEETQYF | TGTGCCAGCAGTGAAATAATTCGGCTAGCGGGAGGGCCGGGGGAAGAGACCCAGTACTTC | TRBJ2-5 | NA | TRBV6-1 | TRBD2
CASSVPGDGQPQHF | TGTGCCAGCAGCGTACCAGGGGATGGACAGCCCCAGCATTTT | TRBJ1-5 | NA | TRBV5-5 | NA
CASSSNPARGTEAFF | TGTGCCAGTAGTTCCAATCCGGCGCGGGGCACTGAAGCTTTCTTT | TRBJ1-1 | NA | TRBV19 | NA
CASSLDDPTPSGNTIYF | TGCGCCAGCAGCTTAGACGATCCGACCCCCTCTGGAAACACCATATATTTT | TRBJ1-3 | NA | TRBV5-1 | NA
CASGLLTSGAPNEQFF | TGTGCTAGTGGTTTGCTGACTAGCGGAGCTCCCAATGAGCAGTTCTTC | TRBJ2-1 | NA | TRBV12-5 | TRBD2
CASSDPGKETQYF | TGTGCCAGCAGTGACCCCGGGAAAGAGACCCAGTACTTC | TRBJ2-5 | NA | TRBV25-1 | NA
CASSLSGTSNYGYTF | TGCGCCAGCAGCTTGTCGGGGACCTCTAACTATGGCTACACCTTC | TRBJ1-2 | NA | TRBV5-1 | NA
CASSQVIGGYGYTF | TGCGCCAGCAGCCAAGTTATAGGGGGCTATGGCTACACCTTC | TRBJ1-2 | NA | TRBV4-1 | NA
CASSTPDGWYEQYF | TGTGCCAGCAGCACCCCCGATGGCTGGTACGAGCAGTACTTC | TRBJ2-7 | NA | TRBV28 | NA
CASSASEAFF | TGTGCCAGCAGCGCCAGTGAAGCTTTCTTT | TRBJ1-1 | NA | TRBV7-9 | NA
CASSYSEGTEQFF | TGTGCCAGCAGTTACTCCGAGGGTACTGAGCAGTTCTTC | TRBJ2-1 | NA | TRBV6-5 | NA
CASSRAGETDTQYF | TGTGCCAGCTCACGGGCCGGGGAGACAGATACGCAGTATTTT | TRBJ2-3 | NA | TRBV18 | NA
CASSDPRRNTEAFF | TGTGCCAGCAGTGATCCCAGGAGGAACACTGAAGCTTTCTTT | TRBJ1-1 | NA | TRBV25-1 | NA
CASRPNLGYYGYTF | TGTGCCAGCAGACCGAACTTGGGCTACTATGGCTACACCTTC | TRBJ1-2 | NA | TRBV25-1 | NA
CASSVDSSGRAYEQYF | TGTGCCAGCAGCGTAGACAGTAGCGGGCGCGCCTACGAGCAGTACTTC | TRBJ2-7 | NA | TRBV9 | TRBD2
CASSLWQDPYEQYF | TGTGCCAGCAGTTTATGGCAGGACCCCTACGAGCAGTACTTC | TRBJ2-7 | NA | TRBV27 | NA
CASSPSRNTIYF | TGTGCCAGTAGTCCGTCCCGGAACACCATATATTTT | TRBJ1-3 | NA | TRBV19 | NA
CASSATTSNTGELFF | TGTGCCAGCAGCGCGACAACCTCGAACACCGGGGAGCTGTTTTTT | TRBJ2-2 | NA | TRBV2 | NA
CASRSTSGASTDTQYF | TGTGCCAGCAGGTCTACTAGCGGGGCTAGCACAGATACGCAGTATTTT | TRBJ2-3 | NA | TRBV4-2 | TRBD2
CASRGLAKNIQYF | TGTGCCAGCAGAGGACTAGCCAAAAACATTCAGTACTTC | TRBJ2-4 | once | TRBV2 | NA
CASSRTVRGYTF | TGTGCCAGCAGCAGGACAGTAAGGGGCTACACCTTC | TRBJ1-2 | NA | TRBV7-2 | NA
CASSLPPGRVSSTDTQYF | TGCGCCAGCAGCTTGCCCCCAGGGCGCGTATCTAGCACAGATACGCAGTATTTT | TRBJ2-3 | NA | TRBV5-1 | NA
CASSGGGRTGGDGYTF | TGCGCCAGCAGCGGAGGTGGAAGGACAGGGGGCGATGGCTACACCTTC | TRBJ1-2 | once | TRBV5-1 | TRBD1
CASSLTGGRTEAFF | TGTGCCAGCAGCTTAACAGGAGGAAGGACTGAAGCTTTCTTT | TRBJ1-1 | once | TRBV7-8 | NA
CASSSDRGIYEQYF | TGTGCCAGCAGCTCGGACAGGGGAATCTACGAGCAGTACTTC | TRBJ2-7 | NA | TRBV5-6 | TRBD1
CASSQDPVRPSYGYTF | TGCGCCAGCAGCCAAGACCCCGTGAGACCCAGCTATGGCTACACCTTC | TRBJ1-2 | NA | TRBV4-3 | NA
CASSFLGGMGEQYF | TGCGCCAGCAGCTTCCTGGGGGGGATGGGGGAGCAGTACTTC | TRBJ2-7 | NA | TRBV5-1 | TRBD2
CAWSQGGADANEKSF | TGTGCCTGGAGTCAAGGGGGGGCAGATGCAAACGAGAAGAGTTTT | TRBJ1-4 | NA | TRBV30 | NA
CASSGTAGVSDTQYF | TGTGCCAGCAGCGGAACAGCGGGAGTTTCGGATACGCAGTATTTT | TRBJ2-3 | NA | TRBV5-5 | TRBD2
CASSQPASGSRETQYF | TGCGCCAGCAGCCAGCCGGCTAGCGGGAGTCGCGAGACCCAGTACTTC | TRBJ2-5 | NA | TRBV4-1 | TRBD2
CASSELGWLAGGPRTPNEQFF | TGTGCCAGCAGTGAATTGGGTTGGCTAGCGGGAGGGCCGCGTACTCCCAATGAGCAGTTCTTC | TRBJ2-1 | NA | TRBV2 | TRBD2
CASSARDQRGAQYF | TGTGCCAGCAGCGCCCGGGACCAGAGAGGGGCCCAGTACTTC | TRBJ2-5 | NA | TRBV5-4 | NA
CASSQGLAGGTSYEQYF | TGTGCCAGCAGCCAAGGACTAGCGGGGGGGACCTCCTACGAGCAGTACTTC | TRBJ2-7 | NA | TRBV4-2 | TRBD2
CASSRNTEAFF | TGTGCCAGTAGTAGGAACACTGAAGCTTTCTTT | TRBJ1-1 | NA | TRBV19 | NA
CASSVVPGSYNEQFF | TGTGCCAGCAGCGTAGTTCCGGGTTCCTACAATGAGCAGTTCTTC | TRBJ2-1 | NA | TRBV9 | NA
CASSFLAGDRLNEQFF | TGCGCCAGCAGCTTTCTAGCGGGGGACCGTTTGAATGAGCAGTTCTTC | TRBJ2-1 | NA | TRBV4-1 | TRBD2
CAIAVAGALNEQFF | TGTGCCATTGCTGTAGCGGGAGCCCTCAATGAGCAGTTCTTC | TRBJ2-1 | NA | TRBV15 | TRBD2
CASSPLTGTAGNIQYF | TGTGCCAGCTCACCCCTCACCGGGACGGCGGGGAACATTCAGTACTTC | TRBJ2-4 | NA | TRBV18 | NA
CASSSERANEKLFF | TGTGCCAGCAGTTCGGAAAGGGCTAATGAAAAACTGTTTTTT | TRBJ1-4 | NA | TRBV27 | NA
CASSLGQGLVGNTIYF | TGTGCCAGCAGCTTAGGCCAGGGTCTGGTTGGAAACACCATATATTTT | TRBJ1-3 | NA | TRBV7-2 | NA
CASRNREKNTEAFF | TGTGCCAGCAGGAACAGGGAAAAGAACACTGAAGCTTTCTTT | TRBJ1-1 | NA | TRBV2 | NA
CATSGTRQETQYF | TGTGCCACCTCCGGGACGCGTCAAGAGACCCAGTACTTC | TRBJ2-5 | NA | TRBV5-4 | NA